Sequencing of this T cell receptor beta chain was carried out in a study of CD8 T cell repertoires and HIV-1 epitope variants. For the study at large: Controls were a CMV, EBV and flu pool, Ebola AY9, and no peptide. Enriched T cells were co-cultured with equal autologous T cell-negative cells. An uncultured baseline aliquot held 1M T cells.

Points on this clone: Its antigen remains unidentified.

Germline lookup yields CDR1 MRHNA and CDR2 SNTAGT. Trimming at V came to 0 bases and at J to 6 bases, leaving 0 bases not matched to a gene. This CDR3 comprises 15 residues. Only in-frame clones appear in the TCRdb table, and some are missing; sequencing was by immunoSEQ multiplex PCR. The profile shows 6,000 or so clones, less than 65% of them singletons. The receptor was isolated from a male donor with HIV. The chain has TRBV6-4 and TRBJ2-1; 12 bases are shared with TRBD2. Sequencing was done on a sample of cultured CD8+ T cells derived from PBMCs. In DNA form, the CDR3 reads TGTGCCAGCAGTGACTCGACTAGCGGGAGCAATGAGCAGTTCTTC. This codes for CASSDSTSGSNEQFF.